Listed below are T cell receptor beta chains from one sample, sequenced in a study of cytomegalovirus exposure and HLA in healthy donors. Here immunoSEQ multiplex PCR was the method, and the copy in TCRdb shows in-frame clones only, minus some. The sample has tens of thousands of clones, over 70% seen once. The material sequenced was PBMCs. All receptors derive from a woman aged 50 to 60 in good health and CMV-seropositive. Each CDR3 is given with its conserved first and last residue. D genes are given only for firm matches. The size field is filled for only some rows; it gives once, few, many or a size class.

abundance	len	v_gene	j_gene	d_gene	CDR3nt	CDR3aa
few	17	TRBV10-3	TRBJ2-3	TRBD2	TGTGCCATCAGTGTGTCTCACGGGGGGGCGGGCACAGATACGCAGTATTTT	CAISVSHGGAGTDTQYF
once	15	TRBV5-8	TRBJ2-5	TRBD1	TGTGCCAGCAGCTTGGGAGGGACAGGCCAAGAGACCCAGTACTTC	CASSLGGTGQETQYF
-	13	TRBV5-1	TRBJ2-2	-	TGCGCCAGCAGCTTGACTACTACCGGGGAGCTGTTTTTT	CASSLTTTGELFF
few	15	TRBV6-5	TRBJ1-1	-	TGTGCCAGCAGAAGCAGGGCCTGGGAGGGCACTGAAGCTTTCTTT	CASRSRAWEGTEAFF
-	14	TRBV6-1	TRBJ2-3	TRBD2	TGTGCCAGTGCTAGCGGGGTCAACACAGATACGCAGTATTTT	CASASGVNTDTQYF
-	15	TRBV7-2	TRBJ2-3	TRBD2	TGTGCCAGCAGCTTAGCGGTCGGGGGGTCAGATACGCAGTATTTT	CASSLAVGGSDTQYF
-	15	TRBV9	TRBJ2-7	TRBD2	TGTGCCAGCAGCGTAGGTCTAGCGGGGGCCCACGAGCAGTACTTC	CASSVGLAGAHEQYF
-	15	TRBV2	TRBJ1-4	-	TGTGCCAGCAGTGAAATCGAGTCCGCTAATGAAAAACTGTTTTTT	CASSEIESANEKLFF
-	14	TRBV6-1	TRBJ1-1	-	TGTGCCAGCAGTGAAGAGGCAGGGTTCACTGAAGCTTTCTTT	CASSEEAGFTEAFF
-	13	TRBV5-5	TRBJ1-6	-	TGTGCCAGCAGCTTGGGGCCGAGTGAGGCCCTCCACTTT	CASSLGPSEALHF
-	14	TRBV5-4	TRBJ2-1	-	TGTGCCAGCAGTGACACACAGGGGCGGGGTGAGCAGTTCTTC	CASSDTQGRGEQFF
-	13	TRBV5-1	TRBJ2-2	-	TGCGCCAGCAGCTTAACATCAACCGGGGAGCTGTTTTTT	CASSLTSTGELFF
-	15	TRBV5-4	TRBJ2-2	-	TGTGCCAGCAGTTACGGGACTCGAAACGCCGGGGAGCTGTTTTTT	CASSYGTRNAGELFF
few	18	TRBV7-3	TRBJ2-3	TRBD2	TGTGCCAGCAGCTTAGGGACTAGCGGGGGGCCCGGTGGAGATACGCAGTATTTT	CASSLGTSGGPGGDTQYF
once	15	TRBV18	TRBJ1-1	-	TGTGCCAGCTCTCAACAGGGTAGCCTGAACACTGAAGCTTTCTTT	CASSQQGSLNTEAFF
few	16	TRBV7-3	TRBJ1-2	-	TGTGCCAGCAGCCCGGGGGGGGCCATTGGATTGGATGGCTACACCTTC	CASSPGGAIGLDGYTF
-	12	TRBV27	TRBJ1-1	-	TGTGCCAGCAGTTCAAGGGGGTTGCCAGCTTTCTTT	CASSSRGLPAFF
-	14	TRBV30	TRBJ2-3	-	TGTGCCTGGAGCGGGACTTTCCTTACGGATACGCAGTATTTT	CAWSGTFLTDTQYF
-	14	TRBV13	TRBJ2-7	-	TGTGCCAGCAGCTCCCGACAGGCAGTCTACGAGCAGTACTTC	CASSSRQAVYEQYF
-	16	TRBV5-6	TRBJ2-3	TRBD2	TGTGCCAGCAGCGAAGCGGGGGGCGCTGCCACAGATACGCAGTATTTT	CASSEAGGAATDTQYF
-	14	TRBV18	TRBJ2-7	-	TGTGCCAGCTCACCATACGCCGTGGGCCACGAGCAGTACTTC	CASSPYAVGHEQYF
few	16	TRBV5-6	TRBJ2-3	TRBD1	TGTGCCAGCAGCCTTATATTGGGACAGGGGTCAGATACGCAGTATTTT	CASSLILGQGSDTQYF
-	15	TRBV27	TRBJ1-2	TRBD1	TGTGCCAGCAGACCGACGACAGGGGTCGTAACTGGCTACACCTTC	CASRPTTGVVTGYTF
-	16	TRBV9	TRBJ2-1	TRBD2	TGTGCCAGCAGCGTAACGGGGGGGCCTGGGGAGCGAGAGCAGTTCTTC	CASSVTGGPGEREQFF
-	15	TRBV5-1	TRBJ2-2	-	TGCGCCAGCAGCCCCGAGCCGGGGTTGACCGGGGAGCTGTTTTTT	CASSPEPGLTGELFF
-	18	TRBV14	TRBJ2-1	-	TGTGCCAGCAGCCAAGAAGCCGGGACTGGCGTTTCCTACAATGAGCAGTTCTTC	CASSQEAGTGVSYNEQFF
-	16	TRBV5-1	TRBJ2-1	TRBD2	TGCGCCAGCAGCTTGGGAGGCGGGGGGCTATACAATGAGCAGTTCTTC	CASSLGGGGLYNEQFF
-	14	TRBV2	TRBJ1-2	TRBD1	TGTGCCAGCAGTTCACAGGGGAATAACTATGGCTACACCTTC	CASSSQGNNYGYTF
-	12	TRBV5-6	TRBJ1-2	-	TGTGCCAGCAGCATGGACAGATATGGCTACACCTTC	CASSMDRYGYTF
once	17	TRBV7-3	TRBJ2-1	TRBD1	TGTGCCAGCAGCCCGTCGGGACAGGGGGGCTCCTACAATGAGCAGTTCTTC	CASSPSGQGGSYNEQFF
once	14	TRBV5-5	TRBJ2-2	-	TGTGCCAGCATAGAAGGGGATCACACCGGGGAGCTGTTTTTT	CASIEGDHTGELFF
-	13	TRBV7-9	TRBJ1-2	-	TGTGCCAGCAGCCTCCGACAGATAACAGGCTACACCTTC	CASSLRQITGYTF
-	17	TRBV5-4	TRBJ2-7	-	TGTGCCAGCAGCTTTTCAGCGCCACAGGGTCCCCCCTACGAGCAGTACTTC	CASSFSAPQGPPYEQYF
few	12	TRBV6-5	TRBJ1-1	-	TGTGCCAGCAGACAGGGAAGCACTGAAGCTTTCTTT	CASRQGSTEAFF
-	16	TRBV11-3	TRBJ2-5	TRBD1	TGTGCCAGCAGCTTAGCCGGACAGGGAATGCAAGAGACCCAGTACTTC	CASSLAGQGMQETQYF
-	11	TRBV5-1	TRBJ2-1	-	TGCGCCAGCACCCTAACAGGAGAGCAGTTCTTC	CASTLTGEQFF
-	16	TRBV6-5	TRBJ1-3	-	TGTGCCAGCAGTTACTTGGGGGACGCGGGAGGAAACACCATATATTTT	CASSYLGDAGGNTIYF
-	16	TRBV11-2	TRBJ1-3	TRBD1	TGTGCCAGCAGCTCGTACAGGGGAAAATTTGGAAACACCATATATTTT	CASSSYRGKFGNTIYF
-	15	TRBV10-3	TRBJ1-4	TRBD1	TGTGCCATCAGTGAGTCGGACAGGGATGTCGTGGAACTGTTTTTT	CAISESDRDVVELFF
-	15	TRBV5-4	TRBJ2-5	-	TGTGCCAGCAGCTTGCCACAGGGCGAGGTGGAGACCCAGTACTTC	CASSLPQGEVETQYF
once	17	TRBV29-1	TRBJ1-2	TRBD1	TGCAGCGTTGAAGATGGGAAGGAGACAGGGGGGTTCTATGGCTACACCTTC	CSVEDGKETGGFYGYTF
-	16	TRBV18	TRBJ2-1	-	TGTGCCAGCTCACCCCAGGCCCTCTCCAACTACAATGAGCAGTTCTTC	CASSPQALSNYNEQFF
-	13	TRBV6-5	TRBJ1-1	-	TGTGCCAGCAGTCCCCTTCGGGACACTGAAGCTTTCTTT	CASSPLRDTEAFF
once	16	TRBV5-8	TRBJ2-3	TRBD2	TGTGCCAGCAGCTTGCTCCGGATACTAGCGGGGGATACGCAGTATTTT	CASSLLRILAGDTQYF
once	15	TRBV18	TRBJ1-5	-	TGTGCCAGCTCAAACGGGGGAGGCAGCAATCAGCCCCAGCATTTT	CASSNGGGSNQPQHF
-	16	TRBV5-1	TRBJ2-5	TRBD1	TGCGCCAGCAGCCCTGCACAGGGGCCGTACCAAGAGACCCAGTACTTC	CASSPAQGPYQETQYF
once	16	TRBV5-1	TRBJ2-5	TRBD1	TGCGCCAGCAGCCTAGGACAGGGCATCGCTCAAGAGACCCAGTACTTC	CASSLGQGIAQETQYF
-	16	TRBV6-6	TRBJ1-1	TRBD1	TGTGCCAGCACCCGGGGAAGGGGGCAGCTGGACACTGAAGCTTTCTTT	CASTRGRGQLDTEAFF
-	15	TRBV5-6	TRBJ1-1	TRBD1	TGTGCCAGCAGCTTTTTTGTAGGGGGCTTCGGTGAAGCTTTCTTT	CASSFFVGGFGEAFF
-	16	TRBV19	TRBJ1-5	TRBD1	TGTGCCAGTAGTATATCGTTCAGGGGGCGAGATCAGCCCCAGCATTTT	CASSISFRGRDQPQHF
few	13	TRBV6-6	TRBJ1-1	-	TGTGCCGGTCACGGGACATTCTCCACTGAAGCTTTCTTT	CAGHGTFSTEAFF
-	15	TRBV19	TRBJ1-1	TRBD1	TGTGCCAGTAGTTGGCCTGACAGGGTGAACACTGAAGCTTTCTTT	CASSWPDRVNTEAFF
-	15	TRBV5-4	TRBJ2-5	-	TGTGCCAGCAGCTTGGGCCGGGGTAACGTGGAGACCCAGTACTTC	CASSLGRGNVETQYF
few	14	TRBV28	TRBJ1-5	-	TGTGCCAGCAGTTATACGACGGGCGGGCAGCCCCAGCATTTT	CASSYTTGGQPQHF
once	14	TRBV5-1	TRBJ1-2	TRBD1	TGCGCCAGCAGCGGAGGACAGGGGAACTATGGCTACACCTTC	CASSGGQGNYGYTF
-	15	TRBV4-1	TRBJ2-5	-	TGCGCCAGCAGCCAAGATCTAGGCAGGGCGGAGACCCAGTACTTC	CASSQDLGRAETQYF
-	15	TRBV19	TRBJ2-5	TRBD2	TGTGCCAGTAGTACAAGACTAGCCGGGGGGGAGACCCAGTACTTC	CASSTRLAGGETQYF
-	21	TRBV4-2	TRBJ1-4	TRBD1	TGTGCCAGCAGCCAAGAGGTCATTTCTGCGGGACAGGGGCGAAGGGGTGAAAAACTGTTTTTT	CASSQEVISAGQGRRGEKLFF